This TCR beta chain came from a study of T cell changes during pregnancy in multiple sclerosis. This clone was recorded a few times. The protocol was immunoSEQ multiplex PCR, while the TCRdb copy is restricted to in-frame clones and leaves out a portion. Of approximately 46,000 clones in the sample, 91% were seen once. Germline V gene lookup returns CDR1 MRHNA and CDR2 SNTAGT. The length of the CDR3 is 17 residues. The V segment lost 3 bases and the J segment 1 base; nucleotides outside the gene matches: 5. The material sequenced was CD8+ T cells from peripheral blood mononuclear cells, taken after pregnancy. V usage is TRBV6-4 and J usage is TRBJ2-6; 8 bases agree with TRBD1. This clonotype originated in a female donor with multiple sclerosis, enrolled in a pregnancy study. CDR3 bases: TGTGCCAGCAGTGAGGCAGGGGGCGCTTCTGGGGCCAACGTCCTGACTTTC. Translating it yields CASSEAGGASGANVLTF.